Below are 5 T cell receptor beta chains sequenced from a single sample in a study of PD-1 blockade in classical Hodgkin lymphoma. Brentuximab vedotin exposure varied among the patients, all of whom had relapsed after autologous stem cell transplantation. Method: immunoSEQ multiplex PCR; TCRdb's copy keeps in-frame clones and lacks some. The sample lists about 13,000 clones, around four fifths occurring once. The sample consisted of peripheral blood mononuclear cells (PBMCs), taken at baseline. Receptors originate from a human donor with classical Hodgkin lymphoma.

The J gene is TRBJ1-6, the V gene TRBV10-3; TRBD1 is a possible D gene (5 bases). Trimming cost V 5 bases and J 7 bases, with 18 bases left between them. Germline-derived CDR1 and CDR2 are ENHRY and SYGVKD. This CDR3 has 16 residues. The CDR3 region is CAISSQGLPGNSPLHF. The CDR3 DNA is TGTGCCATCAGTTCCCAGGGTCTCCCGGGAAATTCACCCCTCCACTTT.

The chain combines TRBV10-2 with TRBJ1-6, with a tentative D call TRBD1 (6 bases). Trimming stripped 6 bases from V and 7 bases from J, with 19 bases between. Germline V gene data show CDR1 as WSHSY and CDR2 as SAAADI. The CDR3 has 16 amino acids. CDR3 in DNA: TGCGCCAGCAGGAGGGGGGACATAATAAGGAATTCACCCCTCCACTTT. Residues: CASRRGDIIRNSPLHF.

This clone appeared a single time. The V call is TRBV11-2, the J call TRBJ1-2, with a tentative D call TRBD1 (5 bases). The germline CDR1 and CDR2 sequences are SGHAT and FQNNGV. The V end lost 5 bases, the J end lost 7 bases, and 14 bases lay between the germline ends. The CDR3 is made up of 13 amino acids. The CDR3 protein is CASSPTGRGGYTF. The CDR3 coding sequence is TGTGCCAGCAGCCCCACAGGTCGCGGTGGCTACACCTTC.

This clone was seen only a few times. The chain has TRBV5-4 and TRBJ1-2, with D perhaps matching TRBD1 (5 bases). The CDR3 extends over 16 amino acids. The V gene's germline CDR1 is SGHNT and CDR2 YYREEE (reference sequence). V gave up 4 bases and J gave up 4 bases, with 20 bases separating them. This CDR3 reads CASSLPIGALSYGYTF. DNA of the CDR3: TGTGCCAGCAGCCTCCCTATAGGGGCGTTAAGCTATGGCTACACCTTC.

J is TRBJ1-2 and V is TRBV14; 7 nucleotides align to TRBD1. CDR1 is SGHDN, CDR2 FVKESK, per germline. This CDR3 contains 14 residues. The trim removed 1 base at V and 4 bases at J, leaving 3 bases unmatched. The chain's CDR3 is CASSQVQGTYGYTF. CDR3 sequence (DNA): TGTGCCAGCAGCCAAGTACAGGGGACCTATGGCTACACCTTC. The complete variable domain, with remaining parts taken from reference TRBV14 and TRBJ1-2, reads EAGVTQFPSHSVIEKGQTVTLRCDPISGHDNLYWYRRVMGKEIKFLLHFVKESKQDESGMPNNRFLAERTGGTYSTLKVQPAELEDSGVYFCASSQVQGTYGYTFGSGTRLTVV.